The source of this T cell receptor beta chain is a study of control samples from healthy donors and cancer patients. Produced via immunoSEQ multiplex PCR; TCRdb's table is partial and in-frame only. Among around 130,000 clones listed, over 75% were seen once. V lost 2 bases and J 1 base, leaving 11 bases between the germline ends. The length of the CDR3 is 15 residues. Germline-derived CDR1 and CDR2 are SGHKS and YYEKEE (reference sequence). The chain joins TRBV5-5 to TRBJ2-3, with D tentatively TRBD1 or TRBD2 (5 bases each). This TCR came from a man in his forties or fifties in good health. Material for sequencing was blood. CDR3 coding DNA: TGTGCCAGCAGCTTTGAGGGCAGGGGCACAGATACGCAGTATTTT. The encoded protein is CASSFEGRGTDTQYF.